The entry that follows covers one T cell receptor (beta chain) sequence. This sample was taken from a study of T cell changes during pregnancy in multiple sclerosis. CDR1 is MNHEY, CDR2 SMNVEV, per germline (reference sequence). The length of the CDR3 is 17 residues. The assay was immunoSEQ multiplex PCR, and TCRdb's table has in-frame clones only and misses some. Counted here are tens of thousands of clones, 85% to 95% occurring once; the ten biggest clones make up just over 0.65%. The clonotype was recovered from a female donor with multiple sclerosis, enrolled in a pregnancy study. The chain is built from TRBV27 and TRBJ2-5; TRBD2 agrees at 10 bases. The J call may be mistaken, given a closer DNA end match to TRBJ2-7. This sample comprised CD4+ T cells from peripheral blood mononuclear cells, obtained in the third trimester of pregnancy. The CDR3 nucleotides read TGTGCCAGCAGCTCGAGGAGCGGGAGGGCCCGTTATTACGAGCAGTACTTC. It encodes CASSSRSGRARYYEQYF.